The T cell receptor beta chain under discussion was sequenced for a study of shared clonotypes between healthy human individuals. A word on this clone: Additional DNA sequences in this sample encode the identical CDR3.

Each PCR replicate from the sorted subsets contained roughly 210 ng DNA, which is about 30,000 T cell genomes. Only in-frame clones appear in the TCRdb table, and some are missing; sequencing was by immunoSEQ multiplex PCR. Of roughly 1,000,000 clones listed, approximately 80% are singletons. Germline V gene lookup returns CDR1 SGHRS and CDR2 YFSETQ. This CDR3 region has 14 residues. Losses at the gene ends were 3 bases for V and 2 bases for J; bases not matched to a gene: 3. The sequencing input was memory CD4+ T cells from PBMCs. Subset in this sample: CD45RA-negative fraction. This sequence originates from a man aged 18 to 35 in good health. Some clones in this sample may be carry-over from other donors' samples. This chain uses TRBV5-1 with TRBJ1-2, with TRBD1 matching 8 bases. CDR3 bases: TGCGCCAGCAGCTCTGGACAGGGAAACTATGGCTACACCTTC. Translated: CASSSGQGNYGYTF.